These 20 T cell receptor beta chains were sequenced from one sample in a study of T cells in Graves' hyperthyroidism and ophthalmopathy. Amplified regions were TCR beta CDR3 sequences from RNA transcripts. An initial round of RT-PCR targeting the TCR CDR3 relied on the HTBI primer set. TCRdb reprocessed the multiplex PCR reads with MiXCR, giving one entry per CDR3 protein. Of about 210,000 distinct CDR3 sequences detected, roughly 17% appear once; the ten largest clones hold under 65%. Sequencing was carried out using blood. These receptors were obtained from a man in his forties or fifties with Graves' hyperthyroidism.

This clonotype was seen many times. The chain has TRBV20-1 and TRBJ1-1; D perhaps matches TRBD1 (6 bases). Germline V gene data show CDR1 as DFQATT and CDR2 as SNEGSKA (reference sequence). V shed 6 bases and J shed 0 bases, with 8 bases lying between them. The CDR3 spans 12 residues. The CDR3 sequence: CSAGTMNTEAFF. In DNA, the CDR3 is TGCAGTGCCGGGACAATGAACACTGAAGCTTTCTTT.

This clonotype was detected once. This chain joins TRBV2 and TRBJ2-5; D gene unclear. Germline V gives CDR1 SNHLY, CDR2 FYNNEI. V shed 8 bases and J shed 1 base, with 5 bases lying between them. This CDR3 has 11 residues. CDR3 loop: CASGGQETQYF. Written as DNA, the CDR3 is TGTGCCAGCGGTGGCCAAGAGACCCAGTACTTC.

This clonotype has at least ten counts. V usage is TRBV7-9 and J usage is TRBJ2-7; 7 positions agree with TRBD2. The CDR3 totals 14 residues. Germline lookup yields CDR1 SEHNR and CDR2 FQNEAQ (reference sequence). V trimming: 2 bases; J trimming: 0 bases; junction bases outside the gene matches: 1. The CDR3 sequence: CASSLTSDSYEQYF. CDR3 sequence (DNA): TGTGCCAGCAGCTTAACTAGCGACTCCTACGAGCAGTACTTC.

This clonotype was counted at least ten times. V gene TRBV7-2 combines with J gene TRBJ2-1, with TRBD2 matching 13 bases. The germline V gene has CDR1 SGHTA and CDR2 FQGNSA. The CDR3 runs to 16 residues. Losses at the gene ends were 7 bases for V and 7 bases for J; bases not matched to a gene: 10. In DNA form, the CDR3 reads TGTGCCAGCACCCCTCGGACTAGCGGGAGTGTAAATGAGCAGTTCTTC. This sequence encodes CASTPRTSGSVNEQFF.

This clonotype showed up many times. The genes are TRBV30 and TRBJ2-7, with 7 positions matching TRBD1. Trimming cost V 7 bases and J 5 bases; bases outside gene matches: 11. Germline lookup yields CDR1 GTSNPN and CDR2 SVGIG (reference sequence). The CDR3 runs 13 residues. The DNA for the CDR3 is TGTGCCTACAGGGGATGGGCGAGGAACGAGCAGTACTTC. This gives the protein CAYRGWARNEQYF.

The gene calls are TRBV7-9 and TRBJ2-5, with 8 bases matching TRBD1. The CDR3 spans 15 residues. Germline values: CDR1 SEHNR, CDR2 FQNEAQ (reference sequence). The trim removed 5 bases at V and 4 bases at J, leaving 9 bases unmatched. CDR3 nucleotides: TGTGCCAGCAGCGAAGGGACAGGCCGAGGAGAGACCCAGTACTTC. Protein product: CASSEGTGRGETQYF.

The table lists this clonotype with a few counts. The chain uses TRBV6-7 and TRBJ1-2; D is unresolved. TRBV6-7 counts as an open reading frame of uncertain function. The CDR3 consists of 13 residues. The V and J ends lost 5 bases and 4 bases respectively, with 11 bases between them. The CDR3 DNA follows: TGTGCCAGCAGTCACGACGGAGCCTATGGCTACACCTTC. Encoded protein: CASSHDGAYGYTF.

V gene TRBV4-1 combines with J gene TRBJ2-3, with TRBD2 matching over 8 bases. In germline, CDR1 is MGHRA, CDR2 YSYEKL. The J segment lost 4 bases and the V segment lost 0 bases, leaving 9 bases of the junction unmatched. The length of the CDR3 is 17 residues. Here the CDR3 DNA reads TGCGCCAGCAGCCAAGATCGGGGTAGCGGGACCCCAGATACGCAGTATTTT. Its protein product is CASSQDRGSGTPDTQYF.

The chain employs TRBV10-3 and TRBJ2-2, with D tentatively TRBD1 (6 bases). Trimming took 8 bases from V and 6 from J, leaving 10 bases between them. The CDR3 has 12 residues. Germline assignment: CDR1 ENHRY and CDR2 SYGVKD. The CDR3 DNA reads as TGTGCCATCGGTTCAGGGGCCGGGGAGCTGTTTTTT. Translation: CAIGSGAGELFF.

This clonotype was observed many times. The J gene is TRBJ2-1, the V gene TRBV30; 11 bases are shared with TRBD2. CDR1 and CDR2 from the germline V gene are GTSNPN and SVGIG (reference sequence). V shed 4 bases and J 8 bases; nucleotides not matched to a gene: 10. This CDR3 is built from 15 residues. The CDR3 sequence: CAWTQTSGSLDEQFF. CDR3 DNA: TGTGCCTGGACCCAAACTAGCGGGAGTCTCGATGAGCAGTTCTTC.

There are many counts of this clonotype. The rearrangement links TRBV6-1 to TRBJ2-5; TRBD2 aligns across 10 bases. Germline V gene sequence: CDR1 MNHNS, CDR2 SASEGT. The CDR3 is 18 amino acids. After removal of 0 bases from V and 5 bases from J, the junction contained 12 bases not matched to a gene. CDR3 DNA: TGTGCCAGCAGTGAAGCGTACTATGGAGCGGGAGGGGATGAGACCCAGTACTTC. Translation: CASSEAYYGAGGDETQYF.

The chain is built from TRBV24-1 and TRBJ2-7; 8 bases fit TRBD1. The CDR3 consists of 14 residues. V dropped 4 bases and J dropped 8; count of bases not matched to a gene: 9. The germline gives CDR1 KGHDR, CDR2 SFDVKD. For the CDR3, the DNA is TGTGCCACCAGTGACCCCCTCAGGGGGCTGAAGCAGTACTTC. Protein product: CATSDPLRGLKQYF.

This clonotype was detected ten times or more. This rearrangement joins TRBV6-1 to TRBJ1-1; tentative D call: TRBD1 (6 bases). From germline, CDR1 is MNHNS and CDR2 SASEGT. Trimming removed 6 bases from V and 3 bases from J, with 11 bases in between. There are 13 residues in the CDR3. The CDR3 loop reads CASRNREHTEAFF. The CDR3 DNA is TGTGCCAGCAGGAACAGGGAACACACTGAAGCTTTCTTT.

This clonotype was observed at least ten times. Here the CDR3 DNA reads TGTGCCAGCAGCCCATTTTTAGCGGGAGGGGACACCGGGGAGCTGTTTTTT. This gives the protein CASSPFLAGGDTGELFF. The rearrangement joins TRBV4-2 to TRBJ2-2; TRBD2 matches at 11 bases. The CDR3 spans 17 residues. The V and J ends lost 4 bases and 3 bases, in that order; junction bases with no gene match: 7. Germline assignment: CDR1 LGHNA and CDR2 YNFKEQ.

This clonotype occurred many times. The rearrangement joins TRBV15 to TRBJ2-7, with 15 bases aligning to TRBD2. The germline CDR1 and CDR2 sequences are LNHNV and YYDKDF (reference sequence). V dropped 5 bases and J dropped 4; count of bases not matched to a gene: 9. The CDR3 covers 17 residues. CDR3 protein: CATSAGLAGGPGYEQYF. Written as DNA, the CDR3 is TGTGCCACCAGCGCAGGACTAGCGGGAGGGCCAGGATACGAGCAGTACTTC.

Comment on this clonotype: A much larger clone differs from this one at a single base, so this may be a read error. The chain couples TRBV7-9 to TRBJ2-3; TRBD2 is a possible D gene (5 bases). V was shortened by 5 bases and J by 1 base, with 7 bases between the two germline ends. This CDR3 is built from 13 residues. The germline gives CDR1 SEHNR, CDR2 FQNEAQ (reference sequence). The CDR3 nucleotides read TGTGCCAGCAGCCAGAGGGGCACAGATACGCAGTATTTT. Its translation: CASSQRGTDTQYF.

This clonotype was seen many times. J is TRBJ1-2 and V is TRBV12-3 or TRBV12-4; possibly TRBD1 for D (5 bases). V shed 5 bases and J shed 6 bases, with 13 bases lying between them. This CDR3 has 13 residues. CDR3 sequence reads: CASSPGLSDGYTF. CDR3 coding DNA: TGTGCCAGCAGTCCGGGACTCTCGGATGGCTACACCTTC.

This clonotype was seen many times. J is TRBJ2-2 and V is TRBV5-6; TRBD1 matches at 8 bases. The CDR3 has 16 residues. The ends lost 3 bases at V and 5 bases at J; junction bases unmatched: 9. Germline V lookup: CDR1 SGHDT, CDR2 YYEEEE. CDR3 in DNA: TGTGCCAGCAGCTACAAAAGGGACAGGTGGACCGGGGAGCTGTTTTTT. Translation: CASSYKRDRWTGELFF.

The chain couples TRBV19 to TRBJ2-3, with no clear D. Germline V gene sequence: CDR1 LNHDA, CDR2 SQIVND (reference sequence). Deletions cut 1 base from V and 0 bases from J, with 8 bases between. The CDR3 runs to 15 residues. CDR3 DNA: TGTGCCAGTAGTATAGCCGGATACAGCACAGATACGCAGTATTTT. The encoded protein is CASSIAGYSTDTQYF.

The rearrangement joins TRBV19 to TRBJ2-7; no firm D call. Germline CDR1 and CDR2: LNHDA and SQIVND (reference sequence). The germline V and J ends were trimmed by 5 bases and 6 bases, with 14 bases remaining between them. The length of the CDR3 is 13 residues. The CDR3, as DNA: TGTGCCAGTAGTTTTTCGGAGACGACCGAGCAGTACTTC. As protein: CASSFSETTEQYF.